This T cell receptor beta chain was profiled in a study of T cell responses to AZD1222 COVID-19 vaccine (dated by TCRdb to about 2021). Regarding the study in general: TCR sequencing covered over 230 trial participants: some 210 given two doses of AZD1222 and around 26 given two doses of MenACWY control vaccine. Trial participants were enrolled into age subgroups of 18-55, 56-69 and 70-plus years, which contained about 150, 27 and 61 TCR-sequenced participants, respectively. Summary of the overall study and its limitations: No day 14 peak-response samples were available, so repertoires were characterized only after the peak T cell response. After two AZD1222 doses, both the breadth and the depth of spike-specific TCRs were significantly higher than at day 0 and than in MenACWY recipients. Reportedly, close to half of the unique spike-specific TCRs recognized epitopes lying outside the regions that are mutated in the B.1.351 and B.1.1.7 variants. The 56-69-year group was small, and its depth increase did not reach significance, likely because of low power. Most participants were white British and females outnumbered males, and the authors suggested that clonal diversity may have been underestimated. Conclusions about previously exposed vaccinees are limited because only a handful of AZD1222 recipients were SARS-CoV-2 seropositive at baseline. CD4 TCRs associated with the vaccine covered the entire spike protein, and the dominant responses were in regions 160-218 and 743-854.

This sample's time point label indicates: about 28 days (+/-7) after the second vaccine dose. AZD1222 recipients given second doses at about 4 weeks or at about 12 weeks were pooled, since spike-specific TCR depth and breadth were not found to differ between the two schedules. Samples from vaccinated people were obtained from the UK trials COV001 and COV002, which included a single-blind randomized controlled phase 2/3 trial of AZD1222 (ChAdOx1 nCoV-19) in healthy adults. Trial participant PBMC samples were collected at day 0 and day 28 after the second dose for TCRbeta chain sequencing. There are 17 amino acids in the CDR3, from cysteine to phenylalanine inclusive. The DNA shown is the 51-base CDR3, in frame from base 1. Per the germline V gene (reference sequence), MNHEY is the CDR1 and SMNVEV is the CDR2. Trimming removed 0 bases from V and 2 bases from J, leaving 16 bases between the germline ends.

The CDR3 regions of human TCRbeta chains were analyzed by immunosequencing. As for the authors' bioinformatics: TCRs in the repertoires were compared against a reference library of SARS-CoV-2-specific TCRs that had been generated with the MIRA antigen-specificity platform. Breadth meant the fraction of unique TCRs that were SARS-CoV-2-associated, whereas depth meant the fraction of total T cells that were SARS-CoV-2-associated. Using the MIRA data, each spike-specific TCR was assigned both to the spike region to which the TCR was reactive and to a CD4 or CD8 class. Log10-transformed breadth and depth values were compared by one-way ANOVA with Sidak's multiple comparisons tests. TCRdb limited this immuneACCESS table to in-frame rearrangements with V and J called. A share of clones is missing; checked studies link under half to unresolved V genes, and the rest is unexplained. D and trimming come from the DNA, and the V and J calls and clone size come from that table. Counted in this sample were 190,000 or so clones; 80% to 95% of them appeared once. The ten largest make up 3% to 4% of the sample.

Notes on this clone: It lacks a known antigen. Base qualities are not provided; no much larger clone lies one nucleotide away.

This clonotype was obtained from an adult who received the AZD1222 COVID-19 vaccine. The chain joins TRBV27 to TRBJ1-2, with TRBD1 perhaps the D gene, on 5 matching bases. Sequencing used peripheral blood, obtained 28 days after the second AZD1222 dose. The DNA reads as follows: TGTGCCAGCAGTTTATCTATCCAGGGATCATACAACTATGGCTACACCTTC. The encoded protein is CASSLSIQGSYNYGYTF.